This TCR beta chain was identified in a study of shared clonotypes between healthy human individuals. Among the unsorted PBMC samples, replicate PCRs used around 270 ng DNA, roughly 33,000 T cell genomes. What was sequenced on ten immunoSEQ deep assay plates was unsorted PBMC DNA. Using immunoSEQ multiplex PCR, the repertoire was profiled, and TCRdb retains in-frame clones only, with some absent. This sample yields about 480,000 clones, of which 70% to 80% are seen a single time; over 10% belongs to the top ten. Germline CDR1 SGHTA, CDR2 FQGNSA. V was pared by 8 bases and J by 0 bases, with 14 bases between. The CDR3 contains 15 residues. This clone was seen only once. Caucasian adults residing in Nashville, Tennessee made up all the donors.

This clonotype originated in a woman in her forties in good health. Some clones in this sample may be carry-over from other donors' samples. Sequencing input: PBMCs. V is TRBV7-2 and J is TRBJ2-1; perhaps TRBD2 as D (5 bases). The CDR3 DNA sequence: TGTGCCAGCGCTGGCTTAGGGAGCTCCTACAATGAGCAGTTCTTC. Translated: CASAGLGSSYNEQFF.